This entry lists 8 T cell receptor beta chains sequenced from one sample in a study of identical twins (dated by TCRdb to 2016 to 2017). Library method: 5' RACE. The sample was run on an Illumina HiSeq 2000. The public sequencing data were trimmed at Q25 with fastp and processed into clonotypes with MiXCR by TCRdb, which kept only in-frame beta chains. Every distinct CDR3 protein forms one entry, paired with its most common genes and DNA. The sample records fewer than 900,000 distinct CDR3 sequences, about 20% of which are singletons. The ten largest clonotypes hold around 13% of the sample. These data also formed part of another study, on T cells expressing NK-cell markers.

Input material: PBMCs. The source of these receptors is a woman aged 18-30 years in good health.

The CDR3 sequence is CASSPLTGQGYGYTF. CDR3 sequence (DNA): TGTGCCAGCTCACCGCTTACAGGACAGGGTTATGGCTACACCTTC. The chain combines TRBV18 with TRBJ1-2; 8 positions agree with TRBD1. Germline lookup yields CDR1 KGHSH and CDR2 LQKENI. V dropped 3 bases and J dropped 5; count of bases not matched to a gene: 8. The CDR3 has 15 amino acids.

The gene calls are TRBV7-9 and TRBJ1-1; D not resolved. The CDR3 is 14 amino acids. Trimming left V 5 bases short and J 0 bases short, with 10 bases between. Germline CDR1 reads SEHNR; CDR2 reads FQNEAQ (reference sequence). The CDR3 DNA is TGTGCCAGCAGCCCGGAACGGATGAACACTGAAGCTTTCTTT. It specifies CASSPERMNTEAFF. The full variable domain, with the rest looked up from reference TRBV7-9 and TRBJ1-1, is DTGVSQNPRHKITKRGQNVTFRCDPISEHNRLYWYRQTLGQGPEFLTYFQNEAQLEKSRLLSDRFSAERPKGSFSTLEIQRTEQGDSAMYLCASSPERMNTEAFFGQGTRLTVV.

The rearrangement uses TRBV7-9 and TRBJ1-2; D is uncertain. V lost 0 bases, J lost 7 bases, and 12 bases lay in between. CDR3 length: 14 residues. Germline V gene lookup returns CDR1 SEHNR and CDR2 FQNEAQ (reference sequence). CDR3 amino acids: CASSLAKTRGGYTF. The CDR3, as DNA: TGTGCCAGCAGCTTAGCGAAGACCCGGGGTGGCTACACCTTC. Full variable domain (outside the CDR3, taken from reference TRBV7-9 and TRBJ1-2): DTGVSQNPRHKITKRGQNVTFRCDPISEHNRLYWYRQTLGQGPEFLTYFQNEAQLEKSRLLSDRFSAERPKGSFSTLEIQRTEQGDSAMYLCASSLAKTRGGYTFGSGTRLTVV.

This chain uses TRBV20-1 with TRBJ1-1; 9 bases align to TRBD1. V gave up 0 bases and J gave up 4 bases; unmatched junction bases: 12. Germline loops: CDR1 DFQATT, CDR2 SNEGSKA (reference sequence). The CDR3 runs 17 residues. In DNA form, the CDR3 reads TGCAGTGCTAGAGACCATCTAGACCGGGACAGGGCCACTGAAGCTTTCTTT. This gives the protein CSARDHLDRDRATEAFF.

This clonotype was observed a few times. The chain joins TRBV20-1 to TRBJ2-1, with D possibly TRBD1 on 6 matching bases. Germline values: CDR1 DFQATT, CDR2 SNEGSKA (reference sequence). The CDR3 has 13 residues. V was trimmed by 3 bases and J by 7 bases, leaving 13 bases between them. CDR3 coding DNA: TGCAGTGCTAGGAGGCAGGGGATGAATGAGCAGTTCTTC. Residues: CSARRQGMNEQFF.

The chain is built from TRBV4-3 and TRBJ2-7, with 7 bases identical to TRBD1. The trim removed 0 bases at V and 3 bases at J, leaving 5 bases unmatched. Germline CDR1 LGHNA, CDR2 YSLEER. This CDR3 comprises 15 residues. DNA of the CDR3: TGCGCCAGCAGCCAAGAGGGACAGTCAAGCTACGAGCAGTACTTC. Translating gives CASSQEGQSSYEQYF.

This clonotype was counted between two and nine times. The CDR3 sequence is CASSQYKDTYTDTQYF. The CDR3 bases are TGTGCCAGCAGCCAATACAAGGACACTTACACAGATACGCAGTATTTT. The chain uses TRBV3-1 and TRBJ2-3; D might be TRBD1 (5 bases). The germline V gene has CDR1 LGHDT and CDR2 YNNKEL (reference sequence). V lost 2 bases to trimming and J lost 2 bases, with 14 bases between them. There are 16 residues in the CDR3.

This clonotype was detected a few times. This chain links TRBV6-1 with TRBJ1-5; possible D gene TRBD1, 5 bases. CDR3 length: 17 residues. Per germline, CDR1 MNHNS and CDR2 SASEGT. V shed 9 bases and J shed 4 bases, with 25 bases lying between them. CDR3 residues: CARGKGVPGLRNQPQHF. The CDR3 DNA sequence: TGTGCCAGGGGAAAAGGGGTGCCTGGACTTAGAAATCAGCCCCAGCATTTT.